The present entry profiles one T cell receptor (beta chain) with its context. What it binds is unknown. Between the trimmed V and J ends, which lost 0 bases and 4 bases, there was a span of 18 bases. This CDR3 has 17 amino acids. From germline, CDR1 is MGHRA and CDR2 YSYEKL. The data belong to a study of shared clonotypes between healthy human individuals. It was about 180 ng DNA, 28,000 or so T cell genomes, that sorted-subset replicate PCRs used. Assay used: immunoSEQ multiplex PCR; TCRdb lists only in-frame clones, some missing. The profile shows some 89,000 clones, less than 80% of them singletons. Notes on the study in general: Investigators collected only blood, and repertoires in tissues likely differ.

The source material was memory CD8+ T cells sorted from blood. The sample's subset: CD45RO+ cells pooled with CCR7-negative TemRA cells. This chain uses TRBV4-1 with TRBJ1-2; D is ambiguous. The clonotype originates from a man aged 25-40 years in good health. CDR3 in amino acids: CASSQDKARLESYGYTF. The CDR3 region has the DNA TGCGCCAGCAGCCAAGATAAGGCCAGGCTTGAGTCCTATGGCTACACCTTC.